This TCR beta chain stems from a study of blood T cell repertoires in COVID-19. Study context: Spain, Italy and the United States supplied samples that represented acute and convalescent COVID-19. PBMCs, B-cell-depleted T cells, or T cells provided the cDNA or gDNA that made up the material.

V gave up 2 bases and J gave up 4 bases, with 15 bases separating them. The CDR3 length is 15 residues. Germline V gene data show CDR1 as GTSNPN and CDR2 as SVGIG (reference sequence). Authors' data handling: Amplification from reference gene primers served as the basis for estimated nucleated cell counts. Clones were sequenced by immunoSEQ multiplex PCR, and TCRdb holds only the in-frame ones, with some missing. V and J calls and clone size are those listed in that table; D and trimming were worked out from the DNA. The table records roughly 230,000 clones, roughly 90% of them present only once. This TCR was recovered from a man aged 70-80 years with acute or convalescent COVID-19. This rearrangement joins TRBV30 to TRBJ1-3; TRBD1 might be the D (6 bases). Sequencing was performed on peripheral blood. CDR3 protein: CAWSHTGSRGNTIYF. CDR3 nucleotide sequence: TGTGCCTGGAGTCATACAGGGTCGCGAGGAAACACCATATATTTT.